A selection of T cell receptor beta chains follows, all from one sample in a study of T cell repertoires in cytomegalovirus infection. The antigens of these receptors remain unknown. One entry per CDR3 protein, called by TCRdb with MiXCR from the reads. The sample yields fewer than 900,000 distinct CDR3 sequences, around 29% seen once. The sample was cultured CD8+ T cells from PBMCs, taken from culture after CMV antigen stimulation. Receptors originate from a human donor in good health (CMV status not recorded). Some clones in this sample may be carry-over from other donors' samples. Both conserved end residues are part of each CDR3. D genes are given only for firm matches. Some rows have no size entry. The others give once, few or many, or a class for an expanded clone.

V	size	J	D	CDR3	DNA
TRBV14	.	TRBJ1-2	TRBD1	CASSAIRDSIFNYGYTF	TGTGCCAGCAGCGCGATCCGGGACAGTATTTTTAACTATGGCTACACCTTC
TRBV24-1	.	TRBJ1-2	.	CATSPNGVGIVGYTF	TGTGCCACCAGTCCTAATGGAGTGGGGATCGTGGGCTACACCTTC
TRBV27	.	TRBJ1-5	TRBD1	CASSYNRGQPQHF	TGTGCCAGCAGTTATAACAGGGGTCAGCCCCAGCATTTT
TRBV6-1	.	TRBJ2-5	.	CASEDLQETQYF	TGTGCCAGCGAGGATCTACAAGAGACCCAGTACTTC
TRBV7-9	.	TRBJ1-2	.	CASNNIDQSANYGYTF	TGTGCCAGCAACAACATAGATCAGTCAGCTAACTATGGCTACACCTTC
TRBV2	few	TRBJ2-3	TRBD2	CASRERGSPDTQYF	TGTGCCAGCAGGGAGCGGGGCTCCCCAGATACGCAGTATTTT
TRBV7-9	.	TRBJ2-1	.	CASSPILGAKNEQFF	TGTGCCAGCAGCCCGATTTTAGGGGCTAAAAATGAGCAGTTCTTC
TRBV6-8	once	TRBJ2-2	.	CASSYGLYTGELFF	TGTGCCAGCAGTTACGGGCTATACACCGGGGAGCTGTTTTTT
TRBV12-3/TRBV12-4	few	TRBJ2-3	.	CASSPFTSTDTQYF	TGTGCCAGCAGCCCCTTCACTAGTACAGATACGCAGTATTTT
TRBV7-2	.	TRBJ2-3	.	CASSSQGPSTDTQYF	TGTGCCAGCAGCTCTCAGGGGCCGAGCACAGATACGCAGTATTTT
TRBV11-2	.	TRBJ2-3	.	CASSSESDTQYF	TGTGCCAGCAGCTCGGAATCAGATACGCAGTATTTT
TRBV27	few	TRBJ2-5	TRBD2	CASSLRAGGQETQYF	TGTGCCAGCAGTTTAAGAGCGGGGGGGCAAGAGACCCAGTACTTC
TRBV9	.	TRBJ2-3	.	CASSVEMGSGVDTQYF	TGTGCCAGCAGCGTAGAGATGGGGTCCGGGGTAGATACGCAGTATTTT
TRBV11-2	few	TRBJ2-3	.	CASSFILVGTDTQYF	TGTGCCAGCAGCTTCATTCTAGTGGGGACAGATACGCAGTATTTT
TRBV6-2/TRBV6-3	.	TRBJ1-5	.	CASDTRGVNQPQHF	TGTGCCAGCGACACCCGAGGGGTGAATCAGCCCCAGCATTTT
TRBV6-5	.	TRBJ2-5	TRBD1	CASIGRDRQETQYF	TGTGCCAGCATTGGAAGGGACAGGCAAGAGACCCAGTACTTC
TRBV7-3	few	TRBJ2-3	.	CASSLGAGLSTDTQYF	TGTGCCAGCAGTCTTGGGGCAGGGTTGAGCACAGATACGCAGTATTTT